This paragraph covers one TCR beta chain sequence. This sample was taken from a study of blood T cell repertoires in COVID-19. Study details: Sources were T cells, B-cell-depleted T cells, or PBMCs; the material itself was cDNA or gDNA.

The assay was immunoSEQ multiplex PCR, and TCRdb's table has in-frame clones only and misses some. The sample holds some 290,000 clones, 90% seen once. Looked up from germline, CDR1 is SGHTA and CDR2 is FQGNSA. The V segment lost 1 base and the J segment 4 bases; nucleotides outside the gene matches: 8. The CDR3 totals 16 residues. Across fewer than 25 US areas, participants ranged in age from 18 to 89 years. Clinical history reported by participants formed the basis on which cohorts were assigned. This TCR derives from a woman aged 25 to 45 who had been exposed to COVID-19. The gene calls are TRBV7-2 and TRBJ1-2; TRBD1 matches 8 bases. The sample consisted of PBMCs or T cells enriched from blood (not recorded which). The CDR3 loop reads CASSLGGTGLFYGYTF. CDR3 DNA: TGTGCCAGCAGCTTAGGGGGGACAGGATTATTCTATGGCTACACCTTC. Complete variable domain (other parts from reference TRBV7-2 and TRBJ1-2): GAGVSQSPSNKVTEKGKDVELRCDPISGHTALYWYRQSLGQGLEFLIYFQGNSAPDKSGLPSDRFSAERTGGSVSTLTIQRTQQEDSAVYLCASSLGGTGLFYGYTFGSGTRLTVV.